Below, 20 T cell receptor beta chains from the same sample are listed, as sequenced in a study of shared clonotypes between healthy human individuals. Profiling relied on immunoSEQ multiplex PCR, and the TCRdb table lists in-frame clones only, not all of them. The sample has roughly 700,000 clones, around 67% seen once. The sequenced sample consisted of memory CD4+ T cells sorted from blood. As to subset: CD45RA-negative fraction. These receptors came from a woman in her 30s in good health.

The chain has TRBV6-1 and TRBJ2-7; TRBD2 aligns across 10 bases. V lost 2 bases to trimming and J lost 0 bases; unmatched junction nucleotides: 10. CDR3 length: 18 amino acids. Germline CDR1 and CDR2: MNHNS and SASEGT. The CDR3 sequence is CASSEFPAGGPSSYEQYF. CDR3 nucleotide sequence: TGTGCCAGCAGTGAATTTCCAGCGGGAGGGCCTAGCTCCTACGAGCAGTACTTC.

The V gene is TRBV6-4, the J gene TRBJ2-1, with 8 bases aligning to TRBD1. The length of the CDR3 is 15 residues. Germline V CDR1 and CDR2: MRHNA, SNTAGT. V dropped 0 bases and J dropped 12; count of bases not matched to a gene: 10. CDR3 region: CASSDSSAGGRLQFF. The CDR3 DNA is TGTGCCAGCAGTGACTCATCGGCAGGGGGCCGGTTGCAGTTCTTC.

The V call is TRBV19, the J call TRBJ2-1; 12 bases match TRBD2. Germline CDR1 is LNHDA and CDR2 is SQIVND (reference sequence). V was pared by 7 bases and J by 0 bases, with 7 bases of the junction left unmatched. The CDR3 extends over 17 amino acids. The CDR3 sequence is CASMLAGGPYSYNEQFF. Here the CDR3 DNA reads TGTGCCAGTATGCTAGCGGGAGGGCCTTACTCCTACAATGAGCAGTTCTTC.

This clone was recorded a few times. The gene calls are TRBV27 and TRBJ1-1; 7 bases are a match to TRBD1. Germline V gene data show CDR1 as MNHEY and CDR2 as SMNVEV (reference sequence). CDR3 length: 14 residues. With 4 bases clipped from V and 9 bases from J, the junction kept 11 bases outside the gene matches. The CDR3 nucleotides read TGTGCCAGCAGTTCGGCCCAAGGACAGGTCAAAGCTTTCTTT. Translating it yields CASSSAQGQVKAFF.

This clone appeared a few times. This chain's CDR3 is CASSLGAGGRTGELFF. As DNA, the CDR3 is TGTGCCAGCAGTTTAGGGGCAGGGGGCCGGACCGGGGAGCTGTTTTTT. The chain uses TRBV28 and TRBJ2-2, with 8 bases matching TRBD1. From germline, CDR1 is MDHEN and CDR2 SYDVKM. The ends lost 2 bases at V and 5 bases at J; junction bases unmatched: 7. The length of the CDR3 is 16 residues.

This chain joins TRBV19 and TRBJ1-2, with D uncertain. Germline lookup yields CDR1 LNHDA and CDR2 SQIVND (reference sequence). V lost 5 bases and J 0 bases, leaving 10 bases between the germline ends. The CDR3 totals 14 residues. The CDR3 loop reads CASSLPTSNYGYTF. CDR3 nucleotide sequence: TGTGCCAGTAGTTTACCAACCTCTAACTATGGCTACACCTTC.

Here the CDR3 reads CASSFLFGSSYEQYF. In nucleotides, the CDR3 is TGTGCCAGCAGTTTTCTATTCGGATCCTCCTACGAGCAGTACTTC. The chain uses TRBV28 and TRBJ2-7; D is unresolved. This CDR3 is 15 amino acids long. CDR1 MDHEN and CDR2 SYDVKM come from the germline V gene. The V end was cut by 3 bases, the J end by 0 bases, with 12 bases between.

The chain joins TRBV7-2 to TRBJ2-1; D remains ambiguous. Trimming took off 3 bases at V and 2 bases at J, with 17 bases between the two ends. The CDR3 has 17 residues. Germline V lookup: CDR1 SGHTA, CDR2 FQGNSA. CDR3 DNA: TGTGCCAGCAGCTTTGGACCCCCTGGGGTAACCTACAATGAGCAGTTCTTC. Translated: CASSFGPPGVTYNEQFF.

The CDR3 spells CASSSTGGATEAFF. The CDR3 bases are TGTGCCAGCAGCTCCACAGGGGGAGCCACTGAAGCTTTCTTT. V and J are TRBV11-2 and TRBJ1-1, with 8 bases that match TRBD1. Trimming cost V 4 bases and J 4 bases; bases outside gene matches: 5. The germline CDR1 and CDR2 sequences are SGHAT and FQNNGV. There are 14 residues in the CDR3.

This clone turned up a few times. The V and J genes are TRBV2 and TRBJ1-5; D is uncertain. CDR3 size: 14 residues. Germline V gives CDR1 SNHLY, CDR2 FYNNEI. V was pared by 7 bases and J by 2 bases, with 12 bases between. The CDR3 reads CASMGVVGNQPQHF. CDR3 DNA: TGTGCCAGCATGGGCGTAGTTGGCAATCAGCCCCAGCATTTT.

The V and J genes are TRBV2 and TRBJ2-2, with unresolved D. This CDR3 has 14 residues. The germline gives CDR1 SNHLY, CDR2 FYNNEI. Trimming cost V 2 bases and J 3 bases, with 7 bases left between them. The chain's CDR3 is CASSEMVHTGELFF. In nucleotides, the CDR3 is TGTGCCAGCAGTGAAATGGTTCACACCGGGGAGCTGTTTTTT.

This chain connects TRBV5-1 to TRBJ2-5, with D possibly being TRBD1 or TRBD2 (5 bases each). Trimming shortened V by 5 bases and J by 1 base, and 12 bases separated the two germline ends. CDR1 and CDR2 from the germline V gene are SGHRS and YFSETQ. The CDR3 runs to 14 residues. The chain's CDR3 is CASRTGRGQETQYF. The CDR3 DNA reads as TGCGCCAGCAGAACGGGACGGGGCCAAGAGACCCAGTACTTC. Using reference TRBV5-1 and TRBJ2-5 for the parts outside the CDR3, the full variable domain is KAGVTQTPRYLIKTRGQQVTLSCSPISGHRSVSWYQQTPGQGLQFLFEYFSETQRNKGNFPGRFSGRQFSNSRSEMNVSTLELGDSALYLCASRTGRGQETQYFGPGTRLLVL.

CDR3: CASSITGTEGYEQYF. The CDR3 DNA reads TGCGCCAGCAGCATAACCGGGACAGAAGGATACGAGCAGTACTTC. The gene calls are TRBV5-1 and TRBJ2-7; TRBD1 agrees at 7 bases. Germline V gives CDR1 SGHRS, CDR2 YFSETQ. The ends lost 4 bases at V and 4 bases at J; junction bases unmatched: 11. This CDR3 is 15 amino acids long.

This clone came up a few times. The chain links TRBV5-1 to TRBJ2-1; TRBD1 is a possible D gene (5 bases). From germline, CDR1 is SGHRS and CDR2 YFSETQ. V was pared by 2 bases and J by 1 base, with 10 bases between. The CDR3 covers 15 residues. CDR3 protein: CASSFDSTSYNEQFF. CDR3 coding DNA: TGCGCCAGCAGCTTTGACAGTACATCCTACAATGAGCAGTTCTTC.

The chain links TRBV5-1 to TRBJ1-1; 9 bases align to TRBD1. Per germline, CDR1 SGHRS and CDR2 YFSETQ. V shed 4 bases, J shed 1 base, and the junction held 5 bases outside the gene matches. The CDR3 runs to 15 residues. The CDR3: CASSATGQGNTEAFF. Here the CDR3 DNA reads TGCGCCAGCAGCGCTACGGGACAGGGGAACACTGAAGCTTTCTTT.

A note on this clone: Given a far larger clone just one base away, this is likely a sequencing read error. This specimen includes other DNA sequences encoding the same CDR3. The chain has TRBV6-1 and TRBJ2-3; no reliable D call. The CDR3 is 11 amino acids. V was clipped by 5 bases and J by 2 bases, with 2 bases between them. Germline V gives CDR1 MNHNS, CDR2 SASEGT. CDR3 sequence reads: CASSNTDTQYF. The CDR3, as DNA: TGTGCCAGCAGTAACACAGATACGCAGTATTTT.

This chain joins TRBV28 and TRBJ2-7; the match to TRBD2 covers 7 bases. Germline V gene sequence: CDR1 MDHEN, CDR2 SYDVKM. This CDR3 spans 14 amino acids. After removal of 7 bases from V and 7 bases from J, the junction contained 13 bases not matched to a gene. The chain's CDR3 is CASIGGRAFSEQYF. The CDR3 DNA reads as TGTGCCAGCATCGGAGGGAGGGCCTTCTCTGAGCAGTACTTC.

The V and J genes are TRBV28 and TRBJ2-4; 10 nucleotides match TRBD1. Germline CDR1 reads MDHEN; CDR2 reads SYDVKM. V lost 5 bases and J lost 11; bases outside the gene matches: 18. The CDR3 sequence is 17 residues long. CDR3 protein: CASSPRGQGNSRSLQYF. The DNA for the CDR3 is TGTGCCAGCAGTCCAAGGGGACAGGGGAATTCTCGGTCTCTTCAGTACTTC.

The chain combines TRBV19 with TRBJ2-7, with TRBD1 matching 9 bases. Germline CDR1 and CDR2: LNHDA and SQIVND (reference sequence). J lost 4 bases, V lost 4 bases, and 8 bases had no gene match. CDR3 size: 15 residues. Here the CDR3 DNA reads TGTGCCAGTAGTACACAGGGGGCGCAAGGGTACGAGCAGTACTTC. Translating gives CASSTQGAQGYEQYF. The full variable domain, in which reference TRBV19 and TRBJ2-7 provide the parts outside the CDR3, is DGGITQSPKYLFRKEGQNVTLSCEQNLNHDAMYWYRQDPGQGLRLIYYSQIVNDFQKGDIAEGYSVSREKKESFPLTVTSAQKNPTAFYLCASSTQGAQGYEQYFGPGTRLTVT.

The chain uses TRBV7-2 and TRBJ2-7; D call uncertain. Germline loops: CDR1 SGHTA, CDR2 FQGNSA. This CDR3 is built from 12 residues. V was cut by 5 bases and J by 3 bases, with 8 bases left in between. The DNA for the CDR3 is TGTGCCAGCAGCGTACTGGGCTACGAGCAGTACTTC. Protein product: CASSVLGYEQYF.